The present TCR beta chain was sequenced within a study of T cell repertoires in cytomegalovirus infection. Study at large: Matching HLA type, along with CMV infection, was indicated by public TCR beta signatures. Study-level results: Pooled public TCR beta family frequency picked out CMV carriers with the relevant HLA.

Trimming removed 1 base from V and 2 bases from J; junction bases left unmatched: 4. Germline CDR1 LNHNV, CDR2 YYDKDF (reference sequence). The CDR3 totals 17 residues. TCRdb redid the calling of the reads with MiXCR, one entry per CDR3 protein. The sample includes roughly 180,000 distinct CDR3 sequences, 28% seen only once; the top ten take around 29%. Concerning this clonotype itself: Its matching antigen is unknown.

Sequencing was performed on PBMCs. This TCR derives from a human donor in good health (CMV status not recorded). Some clones in this sample may be carry-over from other donors' samples. J is TRBJ2-1 and V is TRBV15, with 11 bases identical to TRBD2. CDR3 sequence (DNA): TGTGCCACCAGCAGAGGTGGGACTAGCGGTACCTACAATGAGCAGTTCTTC. Its protein is CATSRGGTSGTYNEQFF.